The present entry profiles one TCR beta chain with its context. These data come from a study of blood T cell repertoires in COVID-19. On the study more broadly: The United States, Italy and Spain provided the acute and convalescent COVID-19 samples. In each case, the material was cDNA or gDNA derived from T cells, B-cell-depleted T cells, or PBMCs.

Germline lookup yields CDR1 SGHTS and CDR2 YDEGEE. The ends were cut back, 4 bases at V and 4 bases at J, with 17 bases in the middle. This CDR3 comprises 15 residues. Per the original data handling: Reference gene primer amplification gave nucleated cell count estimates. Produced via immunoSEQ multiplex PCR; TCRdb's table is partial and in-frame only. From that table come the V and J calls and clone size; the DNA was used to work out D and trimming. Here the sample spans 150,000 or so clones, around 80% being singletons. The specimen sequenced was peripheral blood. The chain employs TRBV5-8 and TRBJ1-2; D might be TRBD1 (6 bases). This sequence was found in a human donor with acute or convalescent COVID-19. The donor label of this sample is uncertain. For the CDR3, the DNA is TGTGCCAGCAGCCTAACAGGGCCTGAGATCTATGGCTACACCTTC. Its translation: CASSLTGPEIYGYTF.